This is a list of T cell receptor beta chains from one sample in a study of blood T cell repertoires in COVID-19. Only in-frame clones appear in the TCRdb table, and some are missing; sequencing was by immunoSEQ multiplex PCR. This sample has over 200,000 clones, with less than 90% found just once. The material sequenced was PBMCs or T cells enriched from blood (not recorded which). The receptors here all came from a woman aged 45-65 years in a cohort exposed to, infected with or recovered from COVID-19 (not recorded which). CDR3s include the opening cysteine and the closing phenylalanine or tryptophan. The order of the fields is CDR3 protein, CDR3 DNA, J gene, D gene, V gene, clone size. A D gene is named only where the DNA matches it firmly. Rows may omit the clone size; those that give it use once, few, many or a size class.

CDR3 protein: CASSAPDSLNTEAFF
CDR3 DNA: TGTGCCAGCAGTGCCCCGGACAGTTTGAACACTGAAGCTTTCTTT
J gene: TRBJ1-1
D gene: -
V gene: TRBV2
clone size: -

CDR3 protein: CASSRSGTAGNTIYF
CDR3 DNA: TGTGCCAGCAGCCGATCCGGGACAGCTGGAAACACCATATATTTT
J gene: TRBJ1-3
D gene: TRBD1
V gene: TRBV7-9
clone size: -

CDR3 protein: CASSEWDRGSRDIQYF
CDR3 DNA: TGTGCCAGCAGTGAATGGGACAGGGGATCGAGGGACATTCAGTACTTC
J gene: TRBJ2-4
D gene: TRBD1
V gene: TRBV2
clone size: -

CDR3 protein: CASSLLPGQGTTPGNTIYF
CDR3 DNA: TGTGCCAGCAGCTTATTACCGGGACAGGGTACAACTCCTGGAAACACCATATATTTT
J gene: TRBJ1-3
D gene: TRBD1
V gene: TRBV7-2
clone size: -

CDR3 protein: CASSWSSGAIGEQFF
CDR3 DNA: TGCGCCAGCAGCTGGTCTAGCGGGGCGATTGGTGAGCAGTTCTTC
J gene: TRBJ2-1
D gene: TRBD2
V gene: TRBV5-1
clone size: -

CDR3 protein: CASSQDMRGELFF
CDR3 DNA: TGTGCCAGCAGCCAAGATATGCGCGGGGAGCTGTTTTTT
J gene: TRBJ2-2
D gene: -
V gene: TRBV14
clone size: few

CDR3 protein: CASSFLGGLGYTF
CDR3 DNA: TGTGCCAGCAGTTTCCTGGGGGGTTTGGGCTACACCTTC
J gene: TRBJ1-2
D gene: -
V gene: TRBV28
clone size: -

CDR3 protein: CASRTDPGGSPLHF
CDR3 DNA: TGTGCCAGCAGGACGGACCCGGGGGGTTCACCCCTCCACTTT
J gene: TRBJ1-6
D gene: -
V gene: TRBV6-5
clone size: -

CDR3 protein: CASSQNSGGRETQYF
CDR3 DNA: TGTGCCAGCAGCCAAAATAGCGGGGGGAGGGAGACCCAGTACTTC
J gene: TRBJ2-5
D gene: TRBD2
V gene: TRBV3-1/TRBV3-2
clone size: -

CDR3 protein: CASSTRGPEAFF
CDR3 DNA: TGTGCCAGTAGTACCAGGGGCCCTGAAGCTTTCTTT
J gene: TRBJ1-1
D gene: -
V gene: TRBV19
clone size: -

CDR3 protein: CASSLKTRVPVLSNQPQHF
CDR3 DNA: TGTGCCAGCAGCCTTAAGACGCGGGTCCCAGTATTGAGTAATCAGCCCCAGCATTTT
J gene: TRBJ1-5
D gene: -
V gene: TRBV3-1/TRBV3-2
clone size: few

CDR3 protein: CASKEQGTYEQYF
CDR3 DNA: TGTGCCAGCAAAGAGCAGGGGACCTACGAGCAGTACTTC
J gene: TRBJ2-7
D gene: -
V gene: TRBV5-4
clone size: -

CDR3 protein: CSVGAETQYF
CDR3 DNA: TGCAGCGTTGGGGCGGAGACCCAGTACTTC
J gene: TRBJ2-5
D gene: -
V gene: TRBV29-1
clone size: -

CDR3 protein: CASSLRGSSGISISYEQYF
CDR3 DNA: TGCGCCAGCAGCTTGAGGGGGAGTTCCGGGATTAGCATCTCCTACGAGCAGTACTTC
J gene: TRBJ2-7
D gene: -
V gene: TRBV5-1
clone size: -

CDR3 protein: CASSQADGQYYEQYF
CDR3 DNA: TGCGCCAGCAGCCAAGCAGATGGACAGTACTACGAGCAGTACTTC
J gene: TRBJ2-7
D gene: -
V gene: TRBV4-1
clone size: -

CDR3 protein: CASSLAGAGETQYF
CDR3 DNA: TGTGCCAGCAGTCTAGCGGGGGCTGGGGAGACCCAGTACTTC
J gene: TRBJ2-5
D gene: TRBD2
V gene: TRBV7-9
clone size: -

CDR3 protein: CATGSGVRYNEQFF
CDR3 DNA: TGTGCCACCGGTAGCGGGGTAAGATACAATGAGCAGTTCTTC
J gene: TRBJ2-1
D gene: TRBD2
V gene: TRBV15
clone size: -

CDR3 protein: CASSFGQGGTEAFF
CDR3 DNA: TGTGCCAGCAGCTTTGGACAGGGCGGCACTGAAGCTTTCTTT
J gene: TRBJ1-1
D gene: TRBD1
V gene: TRBV7-9
clone size: -

CDR3 protein: CASSPDRGVNEKLFF
CDR3 DNA: TGTGCCAGCAGCCCAGACAGGGGAGTAAATGAAAAACTGTTTTTT
J gene: TRBJ1-4
D gene: TRBD1
V gene: TRBV9
clone size: -

CDR3 protein: CASSHLLAGVNNEQFF
CDR3 DNA: TGTGCCAGCAGCCATCTCCTAGCGGGGGTGAACAATGAGCAGTTCTTC
J gene: TRBJ2-1
D gene: TRBD2
V gene: TRBV4-2
clone size: -

CDR3 protein: CASSLASGEQYF
CDR3 DNA: TGTGCCAGCAGCTTAGCCTCGGGCGAGCAGTACTTC
J gene: TRBJ2-7
D gene: -
V gene: TRBV7-9
clone size: -

CDR3 protein: CASSVSQGGETQYF
CDR3 DNA: TGTGCCAGCAGCGTCTCCCAGGGAGGAGAGACCCAGTACTTC
J gene: TRBJ2-5
D gene: -
V gene: TRBV9
clone size: -

CDR3 protein: CASHRGLEASPLHF
CDR3 DNA: TGTGCCAGCCACAGGGGGCTCGAGGCTTCACCCCTCCACTTT
J gene: TRBJ1-6
D gene: TRBD1
V gene: TRBV28
clone size: -

CDR3 protein: CASRGDRGNTEAFF
CDR3 DNA: TGCGCCAGCAGGGGGGACAGGGGCAACACTGAAGCTTTCTTT
J gene: TRBJ1-1
D gene: TRBD1
V gene: TRBV10-2
clone size: -

CDR3 protein: CASSLGTVDEKLFF
CDR3 DNA: TGTGCCAGCAGCTTAGGGACAGTTGATGAAAAACTGTTTTTT
J gene: TRBJ1-4
D gene: TRBD1
V gene: TRBV5-6
clone size: once

CDR3 protein: CASSFRGLGVSQPQHF
CDR3 DNA: TGTGCCAGCAGCTTCAGGGGGCTAGGAGTTAGCCAGCCCCAGCATTTT
J gene: TRBJ1-5
D gene: TRBD1
V gene: TRBV5-6
clone size: -

CDR3 protein: CASSGAPNSNQPQHF
CDR3 DNA: TGTGCCAGCAGCGGTGCGCCCAATAGCAATCAGCCCCAGCATTTT
J gene: TRBJ1-5
D gene: -
V gene: TRBV9
clone size: -

CDR3 protein: CASSLNGQLSSSYNSPLHF
CDR3 DNA: TGTGCCAGCAGCCTAAATGGACAGCTGTCTAGCTCCTATAATTCACCCCTCCACTTT
J gene: TRBJ1-6
D gene: -
V gene: TRBV7-8
clone size: -

CDR3 protein: CASRGTGTGQSNQPQHF
CDR3 DNA: TGTGCCAGCAGGGGCACCGGGACAGGGCAAAGCAATCAGCCCCAGCATTTT
J gene: TRBJ1-5
D gene: TRBD1
V gene: TRBV11-3
clone size: -

CDR3 protein: CASSDLGAGYGYTF
CDR3 DNA: TGTGCCAGCAGTGATTTAGGGGCAGGCTATGGCTACACCTTC
J gene: TRBJ1-2
D gene: -
V gene: TRBV25-1
clone size: -

CDR3 protein: CASRSLQGGYTF
CDR3 DNA: TGTGCCAGCAGATCCCTACAGGGTGGCTACACCTTC
J gene: TRBJ1-2
D gene: -
V gene: TRBV6-5
clone size: -

CDR3 protein: CASSLQTSGGAQDTQYF
CDR3 DNA: TGTGCCAGTAGTCTCCAGACTAGCGGGGGGGCACAAGATACGCAGTATTTT
J gene: TRBJ2-3
D gene: TRBD2
V gene: TRBV19
clone size: -

CDR3 protein: CASSLYRRETEAFF
CDR3 DNA: TGTGCCAGCAGTTTATACCGGAGGGAGACTGAAGCTTTCTTT
J gene: TRBJ1-1
D gene: -
V gene: TRBV27
clone size: -

CDR3 protein: CASSLAGADQETQYF
CDR3 DNA: TGTGCCAGCAGCCTAGCGGGGGCCGATCAAGAGACCCAGTACTTC
J gene: TRBJ2-5
D gene: TRBD2
V gene: TRBV7-3
clone size: -

CDR3 protein: CAWSVGGGGDTQYF
CDR3 DNA: TGTGCCTGGAGTGTAGGCGGGGGAGGAGATACGCAGTATTTT
J gene: TRBJ2-3
D gene: TRBD2
V gene: TRBV30
clone size: -

CDR3 protein: CASSLMADEAIYSNQPQHF
CDR3 DNA: TGTGCCAGCAGCTTAATGGCGGATGAGGCGATTTATAGCAATCAGCCCCAGCATTTT
J gene: TRBJ1-5
D gene: -
V gene: TRBV7-3
clone size: -

CDR3 protein: CASSLDEGQNYGYTF
CDR3 DNA: TGCGCCAGCAGCCTCGACGAGGGACAGAATTATGGCTACACCTTC
J gene: TRBJ1-2
D gene: TRBD1
V gene: TRBV4-3
clone size: -

CDR3 protein: CASTGQGGTEAFF
CDR3 DNA: TGCGCCAGCACAGGACAGGGAGGAACTGAAGCTTTCTTT
J gene: TRBJ1-1
D gene: TRBD1
V gene: TRBV5-1
clone size: -

CDR3 protein: CASSQERLVSGGSPLHF
CDR3 DNA: TGTGCCAGCAGCCAAGAACGACTTGTTTCGGGGGGTTCACCCCTCCACTTT
J gene: TRBJ1-6
D gene: -
V gene: TRBV3-1/TRBV3-2
clone size: -

CDR3 protein: CASSPLGEGENTDTQYF
CDR3 DNA: TGTGCCAGCAGTCCCCTAGGAGAGGGGGAGAACACAGATACGCAGTATTTT
J gene: TRBJ2-3
D gene: -
V gene: TRBV28
clone size: -

CDR3 protein: CASSLVTAGGSYEQYF
CDR3 DNA: TGTGCCAGCAGCTTAGTAACGGCAGGGGGCAGCTACGAGCAGTACTTC
J gene: TRBJ2-7
D gene: TRBD1
V gene: TRBV7-8
clone size: -

CDR3 protein: CASSPETGNYGYTF
CDR3 DNA: TGTGCCAGCAGCCCCGAGACAGGGAACTATGGCTACACCTTC
J gene: TRBJ1-2
D gene: TRBD1
V gene: TRBV7-6
clone size: -

CDR3 protein: CASSESGQGRQPQHF
CDR3 DNA: TGCGCCAGCAGTGAGTCGGGACAGGGGAGACAGCCCCAGCATTTT
J gene: TRBJ1-5
D gene: TRBD1
V gene: TRBV10-2
clone size: few

CDR3 protein: CASSLPGSYEQYF
CDR3 DNA: TGTGCCAGCAGTTTACCCGGTTCCTACGAGCAGTACTTC
J gene: TRBJ2-7
D gene: -
V gene: TRBV28
clone size: -

CDR3 protein: CASNRGLWTEAFF
CDR3 DNA: TGTGCCAGTAATAGGGGGTTGTGGACTGAAGCTTTCTTT
J gene: TRBJ1-1
D gene: -
V gene: TRBV19
clone size: once

CDR3 protein: CASTGVGTEAFF
CDR3 DNA: TGTGCCAGTACCGGGGTAGGCACTGAAGCTTTCTTT
J gene: TRBJ1-1
D gene: -
V gene: TRBV19
clone size: -

CDR3 protein: CASSSRGAAVFRGQYF
CDR3 DNA: TGTGCCAGCAGTTCCCGTGGAGCGGCCGTCTTTCGGGGGCAGTATTTT
J gene: TRBJ2-3
D gene: -
V gene: TRBV6-2/TRBV6-3
clone size: -

CDR3 protein: CASTLGLAATDTQYF
CDR3 DNA: TGTGCCAGCACCCTCGGACTAGCGGCCACAGATACGCAGTATTTT
J gene: TRBJ2-3
D gene: TRBD2
V gene: TRBV5-4
clone size: -

CDR3 protein: CASSSGGTRKSEQYF
CDR3 DNA: TGTGCCAGCAGCTCAGGAGGGACTAGGAAAAGCGAGCAGTACTTC
J gene: TRBJ2-7
D gene: TRBD2
V gene: TRBV7-2
clone size: -

CDR3 protein: CASSWREEQFF
CDR3 DNA: TGTGCCAGCAGTTGGCGGGAGGAGCAGTTCTTC
J gene: TRBJ2-1
D gene: TRBD2
V gene: TRBV28
clone size: -

CDR3 protein: CAISGSSGGSPRYGQNYEQYF
CDR3 DNA: TGTGCCATCAGCGGATCTAGCGGGGGCTCTCCTCGCTATGGCCAGAACTACGAGCAGTACTTC
J gene: TRBJ2-7
D gene: TRBD2
V gene: TRBV10-3
clone size: -

CDR3 protein: CASSQDRGNGSPLHF
CDR3 DNA: TGCGCCAGCAGCCAGGACAGAGGTAATGGTTCACCCCTCCACTTT
J gene: TRBJ1-6
D gene: -
V gene: TRBV4-3
clone size: -

CDR3 protein: CASSSPGHSYEQYF
CDR3 DNA: TGTGCCAGCAGCTCACCGGGACATTCCTACGAGCAGTACTTC
J gene: TRBJ2-7
D gene: -
V gene: TRBV7-9
clone size: -

CDR3 protein: CAAILPSGGAGTQYF
CDR3 DNA: TGTGCAGCAATATTGCCAAGCGGGGGGGCGGGTACGCAGTATTTT
J gene: TRBJ2-3
D gene: TRBD2
V gene: TRBV2
clone size: -

CDR3 protein: CATSRRQAGAGELFF
CDR3 DNA: TGTGCCACCAGCAGAAGACAGGCAGGGGCCGGGGAGCTGTTTTTT
J gene: TRBJ2-2
D gene: -
V gene: TRBV15
clone size: few

CDR3 protein: CASSLDAEKLFF
CDR3 DNA: TGTGCCAGCTCACTCGATGCGGAAAAACTGTTTTTT
J gene: TRBJ1-4
D gene: -
V gene: TRBV18
clone size: -

CDR3 protein: CARDRPGLPQHF
CDR3 DNA: TGTGCCAGAGACAGGCCCGGTTTGCCCCAGCATTTT
J gene: TRBJ1-5
D gene: -
V gene: TRBV28
clone size: once

CDR3 protein: CATGSGREAFF
CDR3 DNA: TGTGCCACCGGAAGTGGGCGAGAAGCTTTCTTT
J gene: TRBJ1-1
D gene: -
V gene: TRBV7-2
clone size: -

CDR3 protein: CASRAGQLRYNSPLHF
CDR3 DNA: TGTGCCAGTAGGGCGGGTCAGTTGCGCTATAATTCACCCCTCCACTTT
J gene: TRBJ1-6
D gene: -
V gene: TRBV19
clone size: -